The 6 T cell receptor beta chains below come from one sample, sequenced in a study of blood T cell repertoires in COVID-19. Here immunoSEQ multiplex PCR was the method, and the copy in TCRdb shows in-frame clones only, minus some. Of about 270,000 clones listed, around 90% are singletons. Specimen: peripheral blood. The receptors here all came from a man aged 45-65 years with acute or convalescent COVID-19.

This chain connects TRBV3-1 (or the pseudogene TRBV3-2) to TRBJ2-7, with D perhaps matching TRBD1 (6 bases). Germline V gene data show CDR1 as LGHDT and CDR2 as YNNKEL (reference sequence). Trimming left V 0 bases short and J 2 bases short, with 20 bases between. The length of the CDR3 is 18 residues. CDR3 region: CASSQDRGSSHWAYEQYF. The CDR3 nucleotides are TGTGCCAGCAGCCAAGACAGGGGATCATCTCATTGGGCCTACGAGCAGTACTTC.

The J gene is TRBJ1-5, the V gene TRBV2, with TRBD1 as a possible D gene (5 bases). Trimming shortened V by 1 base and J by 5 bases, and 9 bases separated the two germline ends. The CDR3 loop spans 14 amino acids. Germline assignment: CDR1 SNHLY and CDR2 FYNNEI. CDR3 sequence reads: CASSEEGGDQPQHF. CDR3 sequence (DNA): TGTGCCAGCAGTGAAGAGGGAGGGGATCAGCCCCAGCATTTT. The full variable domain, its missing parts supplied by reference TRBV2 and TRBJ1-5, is EPEVTQTPSHQVTQMGQEVILRCVPISNHLYFYWYRQILGQKVEFLVSFYNNEISEKSEIFDDQFSVERPDGSNFTLKIRSTKLEDSAMYFCASSEEGGDQPQHFGDGTRLSIL.

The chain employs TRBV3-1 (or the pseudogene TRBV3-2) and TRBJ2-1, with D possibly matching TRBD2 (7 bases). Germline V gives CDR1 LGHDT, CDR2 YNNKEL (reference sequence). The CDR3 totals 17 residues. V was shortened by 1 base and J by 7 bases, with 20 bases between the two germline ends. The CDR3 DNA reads TGTGCCAGCAGCCAAGCCGGCGTGGGGGGGGCCGGGAATGAGCAGTTCTTC. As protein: CASSQAGVGGAGNEQFF.

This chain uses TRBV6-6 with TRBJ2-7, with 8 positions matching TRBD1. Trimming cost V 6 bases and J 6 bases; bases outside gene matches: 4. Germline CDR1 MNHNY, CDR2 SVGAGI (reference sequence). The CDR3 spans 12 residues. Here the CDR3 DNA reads TGTGCCAGCAGCCGACAGGGGATCGAGCAGTACTTC. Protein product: CASSRQGIEQYF.

In DNA form, the CDR3 reads TGTGCCAGCAGCCCAGAGATGCGGGTCGGGAGGACTGAAGCTTTCTTT. The encoded protein is CASSPEMRVGRTEAFF. The rearrangement links TRBV3-1 (or the pseudogene TRBV3-2) to TRBJ1-1, with D unresolved. Looked up from germline, CDR1 is LGHDT and CDR2 is YNNKEL (reference sequence). The CDR3 runs 16 residues. V was cut by 4 bases and J by 5 bases, with 20 bases left in between.

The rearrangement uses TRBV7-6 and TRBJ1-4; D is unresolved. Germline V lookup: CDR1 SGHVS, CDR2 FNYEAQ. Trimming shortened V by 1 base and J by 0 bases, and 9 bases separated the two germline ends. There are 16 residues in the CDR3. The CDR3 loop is CASSLGFPTTNEKLFF. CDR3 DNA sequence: TGTGCCAGCAGCTTAGGGTTTCCTACAACTAATGAAAAACTGTTTTTT.